The clone carrying this T cell receptor beta chain has a handful of counts. The record originates from a study of cytomegalovirus exposure and HLA in healthy donors. A multiplex PCR was run with 60 Vbeta primers and 13 Jbeta primers. Profiled with immunoSEQ multiplex PCR; TCRdb holds only in-frame clones, not every one. There are approximately 130,000 clones in the sample; just over 70% occur only once, and under 3% lies in the top ten. V was trimmed by 0 bases and J by 1 base, leaving 7 bases between them. The CDR3 is made up of 14 amino acids. Per the germline V gene, CDR1 is SGHRS and CDR2 is YFSETQ.

This receptor was obtained from a woman in her sixties or seventies in good health and CMV-seropositive. The V call is TRBV5-1, the J call TRBJ1-1; D ambiguous. Specimen: PBMCs. In nucleotides, the CDR3 is TGCGCCAGCAGCTTGGTGCGGGGGAACACTGAAGCTTTCTTT. It is translated as CASSLVRGNTEAFF.